Listed below are T cell receptor beta chains from one sample, sequenced in a study of PD-1 blockade in mismatch repair-deficient tumors. Profiling relied on immunoSEQ multiplex PCR, and the TCRdb table lists in-frame clones only, not all of them. The profile shows some 120,000 clones, 86% of them singletons. This specimen consisted of peripheral blood, obtained 44 weeks after starting pembrolizumab. These receptors were taken from an adult with mismatch repair-deficient cancer. Both conserved end residues are part of each CDR3. A D gene is named only where the DNA matches it firmly. Some rows mark clone size as missing; the rest say once, few, many or name a class of expanded clone.

CDR3nt	CDR3aa	abundance	j_gene	d_gene	len	v_gene
TGTGCCAGCAGTGAAACGGACAGGTTCTACGAGCAGTACTTC	CASSETDRFYEQYF	.	TRBJ2-7	TRBD1	14	TRBV6-5
TGCAGCGTTGATGGCGAGCGGGGGCCGACCCAGTACTTC	CSVDGERGPTQYF	.	TRBJ2-5	TRBD2	13	TRBV29-1
TGTGCCAGCAGCTTATCGAGCGGGGCAACCTACGAGCAGTACTTC	CASSLSSGATYEQYF	.	TRBJ2-7	TRBD2	15	TRBV11-2
TGTGCCAGCAGGATCCCGGGACCTACAGGCTATGGCTACACCTTC	CASRIPGPTGYGYTF	.	TRBJ1-2	.	15	TRBV28
TGTGCCAGCAGTACCCGGTCAAGCTCCTACGAGCAGTACTTC	CASSTRSSSYEQYF	.	TRBJ2-7	.	14	TRBV27
TGTGCCATCAGTTCTCAGGGGAATCAGCCCCAGCATTTT	CAISSQGNQPQHF	.	TRBJ1-5	.	13	TRBV10-3
TGTGCCAGCAGTTTAATTTCCAATCCGAACGAGCAGTACTTC	CASSLISNPNEQYF	.	TRBJ2-7	.	14	TRBV28
TGTGCCAGCAGCCCCCGTGGGGAGACCCAGTACTTC	CASSPRGETQYF	.	TRBJ2-5	.	12	TRBV7-9
TGTGCCAGCAGTTACTTCTCAGGGGCCAACGTCCTGACTTTC	CASSYFSGANVLTF	.	TRBJ2-6	.	14	TRBV6-5
TGCGCCAGCAGCCCGCCTTCTCCTGGGAATGAGCAGTTCTTC	CASSPPSPGNEQFF	.	TRBJ2-1	.	14	TRBV5-1
TGTGCCAGCAGCTTAGATCGGACTAGCGGTGACACAGATACGCAGTATTTT	CASSLDRTSGDTDTQYF	once	TRBJ2-3	TRBD2	17	TRBV7-9
TGTGCCAGCAGCTTGGGACTAGCCGGGTCTGGGGCCAACGTCCTGACTTTC	CASSLGLAGSGANVLTF	.	TRBJ2-6	TRBD2	17	TRBV5-4